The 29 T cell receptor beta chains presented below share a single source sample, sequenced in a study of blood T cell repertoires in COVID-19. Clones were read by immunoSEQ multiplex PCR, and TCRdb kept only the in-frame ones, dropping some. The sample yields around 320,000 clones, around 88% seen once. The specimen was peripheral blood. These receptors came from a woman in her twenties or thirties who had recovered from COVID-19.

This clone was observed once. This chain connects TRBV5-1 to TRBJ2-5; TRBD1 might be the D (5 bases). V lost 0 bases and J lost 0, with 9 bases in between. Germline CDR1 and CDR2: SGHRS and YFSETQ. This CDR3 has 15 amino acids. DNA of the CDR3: TGCGCCAGCAGCTTGGGGACAAGGCACCAAGAGACCCAGTACTTC. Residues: CASSLGTRHQETQYF.

The DNA of the CDR3 is TGTGCCAGTAGTATAGTGACAGGGGACTTCTCCTACAATGAGCAGTTCTTC. Translation: CASSIVTGDFSYNEQFF. The chain has TRBV19 and TRBJ2-1; TRBD1 matches 8 bases. Germline trimming cut 1 base from V and 0 bases from J; bases unmatched to any gene: 5. This CDR3 comprises 17 residues. In germline, CDR1 is LNHDA, CDR2 SQIVND (reference sequence).

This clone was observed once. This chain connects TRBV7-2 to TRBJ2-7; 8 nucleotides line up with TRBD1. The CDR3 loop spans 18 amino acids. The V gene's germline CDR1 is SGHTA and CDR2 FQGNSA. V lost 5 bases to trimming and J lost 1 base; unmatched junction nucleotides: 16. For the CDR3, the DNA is TGTGCCAGCAGCGCCCGGGACAGGTCTTCGATTTATTCCTACGAGCAGTACTTC. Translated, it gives CASSARDRSSIYSYEQYF.

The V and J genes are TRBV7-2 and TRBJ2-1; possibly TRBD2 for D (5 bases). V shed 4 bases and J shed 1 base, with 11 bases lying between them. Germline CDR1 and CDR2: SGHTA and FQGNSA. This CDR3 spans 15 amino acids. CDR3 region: CASSSSRLSYNEQFF. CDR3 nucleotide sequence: TGTGCCAGCAGCTCTAGCCGACTTTCCTACAATGAGCAGTTCTTC.

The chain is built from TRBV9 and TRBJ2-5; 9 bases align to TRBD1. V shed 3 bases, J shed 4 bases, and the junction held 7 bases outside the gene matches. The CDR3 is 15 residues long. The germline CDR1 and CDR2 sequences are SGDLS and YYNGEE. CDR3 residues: CASSASGTGPETQYF. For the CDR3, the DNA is TGTGCCAGCAGCGCTTCCGGGACAGGGCCAGAGACCCAGTACTTC.

CDR3 sequence (DNA): TGTGCCAGTAGTATAGTTAACAGGCCGAACACTGAAGCTTTCTTT. It is translated as CASSIVNRPNTEAFF. The chain employs TRBV19 and TRBJ1-1; perhaps TRBD1 as D (5 bases). Trimming left V 1 base short and J 1 base short, with 10 bases between. The CDR3 is 15 amino acids. CDR1 is LNHDA and CDR2 is SQIVND in the germline V gene (reference sequence). Complete variable domain (other parts from reference TRBV19 and TRBJ1-1): DGGITQSPKYLFRKEGQNVTLSCEQNLNHDAMYWYRQDPGQGLRLIYYSQIVNDFQKGDIAEGYSVSREKKESFPLTVTSAQKNPTAFYLCASSIVNRPNTEAFFGQGTRLTVV.

The chain's CDR3 is CASSSDRTYEQYF. The DNA for the CDR3 is TGTGCCAGCAGTTCCGACAGGACCTACGAGCAGTACTTC. This chain connects TRBV12-3 or TRBV12-4 to TRBJ2-7; a weak D match, TRBD1 (6 bases). The CDR3 consists of 13 residues. V lost 4 bases and J lost 2, with 9 bases in between.

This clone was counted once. This CDR3 reads CASSVQGEGETQYF. For the CDR3, the DNA is TGTGCCAGCAGCGTACAGGGGGAAGGAGAGACCCAGTACTTC. V is TRBV5-4 and J is TRBJ2-5; 8 bases line up with TRBD1. The CDR3 is made up of 14 amino acids. Germline values: CDR1 SGHNT, CDR2 YYREEE (reference sequence). Germline trimming cut 4 bases from V and 4 bases from J; bases unmatched to any gene: 6.

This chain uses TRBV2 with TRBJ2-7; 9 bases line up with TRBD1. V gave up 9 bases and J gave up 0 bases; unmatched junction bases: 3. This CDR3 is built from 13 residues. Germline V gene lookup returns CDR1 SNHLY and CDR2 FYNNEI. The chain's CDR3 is CASETGGSYEQYF. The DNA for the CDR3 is TGTGCCAGTGAGACAGGGGGCTCCTACGAGCAGTACTTC.

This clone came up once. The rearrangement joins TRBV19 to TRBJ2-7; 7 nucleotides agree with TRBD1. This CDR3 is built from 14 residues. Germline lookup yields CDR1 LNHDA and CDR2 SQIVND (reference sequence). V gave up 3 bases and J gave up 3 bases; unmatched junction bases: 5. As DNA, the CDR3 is TGTGCCAGTAGTATCGGACAGGTTTTCTACGAGCAGTACTTC. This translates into CASSIGQVFYEQYF.

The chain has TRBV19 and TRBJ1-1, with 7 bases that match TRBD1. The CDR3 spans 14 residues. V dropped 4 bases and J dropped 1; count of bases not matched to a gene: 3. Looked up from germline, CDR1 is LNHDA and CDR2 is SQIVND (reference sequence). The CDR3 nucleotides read TGTGCCAGTAGTACGAGGACAGGGAACACTGAAGCTTTCTTT. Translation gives CASSTRTGNTEAFF.

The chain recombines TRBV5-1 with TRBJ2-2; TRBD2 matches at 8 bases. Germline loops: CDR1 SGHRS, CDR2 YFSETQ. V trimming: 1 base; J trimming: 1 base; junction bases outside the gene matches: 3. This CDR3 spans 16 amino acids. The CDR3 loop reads CASSLPSGGNTGELFF. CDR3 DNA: TGCGCCAGCAGCTTGCCCAGCGGGGGGAACACCGGGGAGCTGTTTTTT.

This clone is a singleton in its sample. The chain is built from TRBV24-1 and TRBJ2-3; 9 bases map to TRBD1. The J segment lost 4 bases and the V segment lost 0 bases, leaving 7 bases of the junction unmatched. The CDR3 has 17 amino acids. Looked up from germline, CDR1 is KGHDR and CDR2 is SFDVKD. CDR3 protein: CATSDLQQGAVSDTQYF. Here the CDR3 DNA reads TGTGCCACCAGTGATTTGCAACAGGGGGCTGTATCAGATACGCAGTATTTT.

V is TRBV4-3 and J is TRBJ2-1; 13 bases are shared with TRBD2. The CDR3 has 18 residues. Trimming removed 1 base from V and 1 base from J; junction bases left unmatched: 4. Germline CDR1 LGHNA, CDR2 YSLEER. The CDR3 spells CASSQVGTSGASYNEQFF. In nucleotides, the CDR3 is TGCGCCAGCAGCCAAGTTGGGACTAGCGGGGCGTCCTACAATGAGCAGTTCTTC.

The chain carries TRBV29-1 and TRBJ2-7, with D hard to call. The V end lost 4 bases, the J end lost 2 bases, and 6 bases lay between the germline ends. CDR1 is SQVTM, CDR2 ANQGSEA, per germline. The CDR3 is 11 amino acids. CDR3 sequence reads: CSVVATYEQYF. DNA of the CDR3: TGCAGCGTTGTGGCAACCTACGAGCAGTACTTC.

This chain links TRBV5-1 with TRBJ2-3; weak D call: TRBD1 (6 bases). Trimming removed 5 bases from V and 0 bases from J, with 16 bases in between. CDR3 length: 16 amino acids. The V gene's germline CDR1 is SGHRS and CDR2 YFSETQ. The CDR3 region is CASRKGQFASTDTQYF. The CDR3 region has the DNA TGCGCCAGCAGGAAAGGACAGTTCGCAAGCACAGATACGCAGTATTTT. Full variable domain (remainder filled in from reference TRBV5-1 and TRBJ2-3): KAGVTQTPRYLIKTRGQQVTLSCSPISGHRSVSWYQQTPGQGLQFLFEYFSETQRNKGNFPGRFSGRQFSNSRSEMNVSTLELGDSALYLCASRKGQFASTDTQYFGPGTRLTVL.

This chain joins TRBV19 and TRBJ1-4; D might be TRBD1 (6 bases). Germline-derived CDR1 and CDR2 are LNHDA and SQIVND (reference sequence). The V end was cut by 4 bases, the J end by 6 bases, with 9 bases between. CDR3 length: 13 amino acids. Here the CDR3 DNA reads TGTGCCAGTAGTAGACAGGAAGATGAAAAACTGTTTTTT. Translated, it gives CASSRQEDEKLFF.

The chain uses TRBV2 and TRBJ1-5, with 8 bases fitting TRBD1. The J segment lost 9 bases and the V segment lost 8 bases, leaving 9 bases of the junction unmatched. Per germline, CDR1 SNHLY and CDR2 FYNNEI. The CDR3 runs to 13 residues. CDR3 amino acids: CASADRGTWPQHF. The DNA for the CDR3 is TGTGCCAGCGCCGACAGGGGTACTTGGCCCCAGCATTTT.

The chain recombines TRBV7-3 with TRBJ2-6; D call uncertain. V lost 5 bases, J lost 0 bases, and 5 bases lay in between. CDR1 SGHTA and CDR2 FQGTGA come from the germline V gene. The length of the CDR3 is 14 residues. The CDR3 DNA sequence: TGTGCCAGCAGCCAGATCTCTGGGGCCAACGTCCTGACTTTC. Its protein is CASSQISGANVLTF.

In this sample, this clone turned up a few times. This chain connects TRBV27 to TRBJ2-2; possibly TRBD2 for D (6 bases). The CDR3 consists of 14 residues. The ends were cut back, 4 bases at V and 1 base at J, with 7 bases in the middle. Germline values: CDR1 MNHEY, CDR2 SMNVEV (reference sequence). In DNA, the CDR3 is TGTGCCAGCAGTTGGGGACTGAACACCGGGGAGCTGTTTTTT. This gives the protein CASSWGLNTGELFF.

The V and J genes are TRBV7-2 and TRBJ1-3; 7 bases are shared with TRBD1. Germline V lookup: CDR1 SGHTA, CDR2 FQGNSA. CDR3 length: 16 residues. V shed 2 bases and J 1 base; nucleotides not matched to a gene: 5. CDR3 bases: TGTGCCAGCAGCTTATCCGCAGGGGGTTCTGGAAACACCATATATTTT. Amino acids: CASSLSAGGSGNTIYF.

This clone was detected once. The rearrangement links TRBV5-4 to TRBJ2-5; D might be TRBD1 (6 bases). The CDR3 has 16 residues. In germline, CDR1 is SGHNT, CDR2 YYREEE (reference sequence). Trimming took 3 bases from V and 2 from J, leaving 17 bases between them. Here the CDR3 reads CASSWEFRGIQETQYF. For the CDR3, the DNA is TGTGCCAGCAGCTGGGAATTTAGGGGGATACAAGAGACCCAGTACTTC.

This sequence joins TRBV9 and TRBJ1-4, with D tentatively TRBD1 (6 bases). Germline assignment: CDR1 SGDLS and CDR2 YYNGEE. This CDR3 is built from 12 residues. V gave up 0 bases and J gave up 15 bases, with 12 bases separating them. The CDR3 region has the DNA TGTGCCAGCAGCGTAGATGAGGGGGAAATGTTTTTT. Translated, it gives CASSVDEGEMFF. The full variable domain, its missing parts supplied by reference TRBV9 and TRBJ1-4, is DSGVTQTPKHLITATGQRVTLRCSPRSGDLSVYWYQQSLDQGLQFLIQYYNGEERAKGNILERFSAQQFPDLHSELNLSSLELGDSALYFCASSVDEGEMFFGSGTQLSVL.

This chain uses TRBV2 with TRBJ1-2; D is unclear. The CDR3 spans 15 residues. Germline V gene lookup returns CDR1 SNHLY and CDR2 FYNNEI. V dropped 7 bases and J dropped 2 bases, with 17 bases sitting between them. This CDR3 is CASTPTRVLNYGYTF. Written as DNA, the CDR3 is TGTGCCAGCACCCCTACTCGGGTCCTAAACTATGGCTACACCTTC.

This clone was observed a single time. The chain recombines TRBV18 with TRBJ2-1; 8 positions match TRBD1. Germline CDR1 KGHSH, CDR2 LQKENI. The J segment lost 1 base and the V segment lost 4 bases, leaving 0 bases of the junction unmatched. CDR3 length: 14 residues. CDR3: CASSRDRSYNEQFF. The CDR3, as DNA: TGTGCCAGCTCACGGGACAGGTCCTACAATGAGCAGTTCTTC.

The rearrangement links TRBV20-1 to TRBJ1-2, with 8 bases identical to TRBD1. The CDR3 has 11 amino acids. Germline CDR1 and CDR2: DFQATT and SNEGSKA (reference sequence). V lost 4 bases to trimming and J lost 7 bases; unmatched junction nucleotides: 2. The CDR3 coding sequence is TGCAGTGCTACAGGGGGCATTGGCTACACCTTC. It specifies CSATGGIGYTF.

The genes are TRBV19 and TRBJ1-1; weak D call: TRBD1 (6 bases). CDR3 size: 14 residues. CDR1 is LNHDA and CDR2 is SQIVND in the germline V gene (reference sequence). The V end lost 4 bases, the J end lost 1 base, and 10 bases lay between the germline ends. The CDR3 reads CASSTWTENTEAFF. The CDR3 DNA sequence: TGTGCCAGTAGTACGTGGACAGAGAACACTGAAGCTTTCTTT.

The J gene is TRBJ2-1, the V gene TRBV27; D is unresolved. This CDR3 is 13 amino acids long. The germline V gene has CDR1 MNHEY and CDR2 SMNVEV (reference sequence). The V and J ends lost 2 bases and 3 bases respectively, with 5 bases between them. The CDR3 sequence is CASSLVNYNEQFF. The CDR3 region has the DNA TGTGCCAGCAGTTTAGTAAACTACAATGAGCAGTTCTTC.

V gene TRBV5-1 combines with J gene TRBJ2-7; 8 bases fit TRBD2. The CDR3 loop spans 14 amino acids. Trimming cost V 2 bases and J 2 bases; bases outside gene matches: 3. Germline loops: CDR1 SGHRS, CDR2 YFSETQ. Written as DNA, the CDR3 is TGCGCCAGCAGCTTAGCGGGGGTGGCCTACGAGCAGTACTTC. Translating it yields CASSLAGVAYEQYF.